This note documents a single T cell receptor (beta chain) sequence. This record belongs to a study of blood T cell repertoires in COVID-19. About the research overall: Samples taken during acute and convalescent COVID-19 were collected in the United States, Italy and Spain. Sources were T cells, B-cell-depleted T cells, or PBMCs; the material itself was cDNA or gDNA.

Authors' analysis steps: Amplification with reference gene primers provided the estimates of nucleated cell counts. The repertoire was sequenced with immunoSEQ multiplex PCR; TCRdb's copy has only in-frame clones and lacks some. The D gene and trimming were derived from the DNA, and the V and J assignments and clone size from that table. Among some 200,000 clones listed, approximately 87% were seen once. Germline V lookup: CDR1 LNHDA, CDR2 SQIVND (reference sequence). Trimming removed 3 bases from V and 2 bases from J, with 11 bases in between. CDR3 size: 15 residues. The sequenced sample consisted of peripheral blood. This chain connects TRBV19 to TRBJ1-5; the D is unclear. This clonotype was sampled from a man younger than 30 with active or convalescent COVID-19. CDR3 sequence: CASSMREIGNQPQHF. The CDR3 DNA is TGTGCCAGTAGTATGCGGGAGATAGGCAATCAGCCCCAGCATTTT. Together with reference TRBV19 and TRBJ1-5, the CDR3 gives the full variable domain: DGGITQSPKYLFRKEGQNVTLSCEQNLNHDAMYWYRQDPGQGLRLIYYSQIVNDFQKGDIAEGYSVSREKKESFPLTVTSAQKNPTAFYLCASSMREIGNQPQHFGDGTRLSIL.